These 5 T cell receptor beta chains were all obtained from the same sample, sequenced in a study of T cells in Graves' hyperthyroidism and ophthalmopathy. TCR beta CDR3 sequences were amplified from RNA transcripts. HTBI primers were used for first-round RT-PCR of the TCR CDR3. TCRdb ran MiXCR on the multiplex PCR reads and lists one entry per CDR3 protein. Of around 280,000 distinct CDR3 sequences in the sample, roughly 15% are singletons; the top ten hold 6.5% to 10%. Sequenced sample: blood. The receptors come from a woman in her 40s with Graves' hyperthyroidism.

This clonotype was detected only a few times. The rearrangement joins TRBV15 to TRBJ1-4; D is perhaps TRBD1 (6 bases). CDR1 and CDR2 from the germline V gene are LNHNV and YYDKDF (reference sequence). V lost 3 bases and J lost 8, with 10 bases in between. The CDR3 covers 13 residues. In DNA form, the CDR3 reads TGTGCCACCAGCAGGGGACAACGCGAAAAACTGTTTTTT. This codes for CATSRGQREKLFF. Together with reference TRBV15 and TRBJ1-4, the CDR3 gives the full variable domain: DAMVIQNPRYQVTQFGKPVTLSCSQTLNHNVMYWYQQKSSQAPKLLFHYYDKDFNNEADTPDNFQSRRPNTSFCFLDIRSPGLGDTAMYLCATSRGQREKLFFGSGTQLSVL.

In the case of this clonotype: This clone may be a read error of a much larger clone one base away. The V gene is TRBV5-1, the J gene TRBJ2-5; perhaps TRBD1 as D (5 bases). The J call is doubtful: the DNA matches TRBJ2-1 better. The germline V gene encodes CDR1 SGHRS and CDR2 YFSETQ. The length of the CDR3 is 14 residues. CDR3 coding DNA: TGCGCCAGCAGCCCGACAGACCCGGGCGTAACCCAGTTCTTC. This codes for CASSPTDPGVTQFF.

In its sample, this clonotype was seen many times. The chain links TRBV7-9 to TRBJ2-5, with TRBD1 identical over 8 bases. J gave up 0 bases and V 1 base, and 4 bases lay outside the gene matches. The CDR3 sequence is 16 residues long. Per germline, CDR1 SEHNR and CDR2 FQNEAQ (reference sequence). The CDR3 region is CASSLGAGGHQETQYF. The CDR3 nucleotides are TGTGCCAGCAGCTTAGGGGCAGGGGGCCACCAAGAGACCCAGTACTTC.

This clonotype was seen at least ten times. The rearrangement links TRBV2 to TRBJ2-5, with 7 bases aligning to TRBD1. CDR1 and CDR2 (germline): SNHLY, FYNNEI. CDR3 size: 15 residues. With 10 bases clipped from V and 5 bases from J, the junction kept 16 bases outside the gene matches. The CDR3 reads CAILPATGEGETQYF. CDR3 sequence (DNA): TGTGCCATTTTGCCGGCAACAGGGGAAGGGGAGACCCAGTACTTC. Complete variable domain (other parts from reference TRBV2 and TRBJ2-5): EPEVTQTPSHQVTQMGQEVILRCVPISNHLYFYWYRQILGQKVEFLVSFYNNEISEKSEIFDDQFSVERPDGSNFTLKIRSTKLEDSAMYFCAILPATGEGETQYFGPGTRLLVL.

This clonotype was seen only a few times. Given a much more abundant clone one base away, this may be a read error. The V and J genes are TRBV30 and TRBJ1-1, with D uncertain. CDR1 is GTSNPN, CDR2 SVGIG, per germline (reference sequence). This CDR3 contains 15 residues. In nucleotides, the CDR3 is TGTGCCCGGAGTCCACCGATCAGGAGCAACACTGAAGCTTTCTTT. Residues: CARSPPIRSNTEAFF.